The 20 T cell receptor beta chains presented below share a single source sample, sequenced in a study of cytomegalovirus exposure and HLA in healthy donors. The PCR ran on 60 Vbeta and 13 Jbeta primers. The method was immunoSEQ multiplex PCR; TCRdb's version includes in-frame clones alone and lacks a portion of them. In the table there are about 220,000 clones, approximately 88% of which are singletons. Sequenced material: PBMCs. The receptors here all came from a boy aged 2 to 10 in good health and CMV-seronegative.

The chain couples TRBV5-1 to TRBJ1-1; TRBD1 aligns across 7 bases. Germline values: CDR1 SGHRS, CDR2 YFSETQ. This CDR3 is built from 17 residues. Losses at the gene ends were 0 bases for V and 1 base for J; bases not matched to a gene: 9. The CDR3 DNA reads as TGCGCCAGCAGCTTGGTCGTTAAGGGACAGCAGAACACTGAAGCTTTCTTT. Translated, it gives CASSLVVKGQQNTEAFF.

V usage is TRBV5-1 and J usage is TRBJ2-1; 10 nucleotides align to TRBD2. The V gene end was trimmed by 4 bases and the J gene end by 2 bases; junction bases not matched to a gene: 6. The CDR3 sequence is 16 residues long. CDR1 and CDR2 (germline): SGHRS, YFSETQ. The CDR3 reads CASSRGLAGAYNEQFF. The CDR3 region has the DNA TGCGCCAGCAGCCGCGGCCTAGCGGGGGCCTACAATGAGCAGTTCTTC.

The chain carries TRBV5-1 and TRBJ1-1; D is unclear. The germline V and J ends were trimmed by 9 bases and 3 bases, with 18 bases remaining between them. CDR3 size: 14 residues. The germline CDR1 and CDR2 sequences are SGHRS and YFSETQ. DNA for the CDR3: TGCGCCACTCGAGCCCCTGGGGAGTACACTGAAGCTTTCTTT. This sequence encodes CATRAPGEYTEAFF.

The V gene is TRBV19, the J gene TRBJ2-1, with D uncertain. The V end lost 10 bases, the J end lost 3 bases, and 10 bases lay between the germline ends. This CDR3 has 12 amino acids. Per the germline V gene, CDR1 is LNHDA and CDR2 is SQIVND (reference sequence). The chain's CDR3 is CATCPGYNEQFF. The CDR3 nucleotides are TGTGCCACCTGCCCGGGCTACAATGAGCAGTTCTTC. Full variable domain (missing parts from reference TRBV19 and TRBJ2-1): DGGITQSPKYLFRKEGQNVTLSCEQNLNHDAMYWYRQDPGQGLRLIYYSQIVNDFQKGDIAEGYSVSREKKESFPLTVTSAQKNPTAFYLCATCPGYNEQFFGPGTRLTVL.

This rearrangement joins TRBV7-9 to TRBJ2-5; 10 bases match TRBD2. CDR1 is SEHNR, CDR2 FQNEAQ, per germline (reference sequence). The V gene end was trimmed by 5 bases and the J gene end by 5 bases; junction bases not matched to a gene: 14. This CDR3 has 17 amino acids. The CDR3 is CASSPRTSGRGGETQYF. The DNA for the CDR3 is TGTGCCAGCAGCCCCAGGACTAGCGGTAGGGGCGGTGAGACCCAGTACTTC.

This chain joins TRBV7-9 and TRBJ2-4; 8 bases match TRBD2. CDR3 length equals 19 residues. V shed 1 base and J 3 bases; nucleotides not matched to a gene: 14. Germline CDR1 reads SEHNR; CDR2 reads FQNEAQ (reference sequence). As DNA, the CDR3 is TGTGCCAGCAGCTTAGTGGGACTAGTCTTTTGGGAGGACAAAAACATTCAGTACTTC. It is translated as CASSLVGLVFWEDKNIQYF.

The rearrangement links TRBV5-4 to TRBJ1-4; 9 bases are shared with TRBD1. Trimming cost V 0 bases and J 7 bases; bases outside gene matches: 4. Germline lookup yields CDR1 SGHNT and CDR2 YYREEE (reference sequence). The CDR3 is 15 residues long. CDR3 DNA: TGTGCCAGCAGCTTGGTTGGACAGGGGCCTGAAAAACTGTTTTTT. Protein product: CASSLVGQGPEKLFF.

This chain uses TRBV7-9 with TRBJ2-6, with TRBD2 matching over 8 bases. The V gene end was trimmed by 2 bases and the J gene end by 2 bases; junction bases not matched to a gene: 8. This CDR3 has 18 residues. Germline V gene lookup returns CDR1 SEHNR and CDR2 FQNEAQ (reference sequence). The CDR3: CASSLRFAGGTGANVLTF. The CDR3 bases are TGTGCCAGCAGCTTACGGTTTGCGGGAGGCACTGGGGCCAACGTCCTGACTTTC.

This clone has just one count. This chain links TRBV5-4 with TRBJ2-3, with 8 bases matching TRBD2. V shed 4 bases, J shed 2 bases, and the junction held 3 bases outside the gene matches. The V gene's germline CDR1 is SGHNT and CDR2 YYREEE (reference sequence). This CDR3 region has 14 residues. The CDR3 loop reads CASSQRGYTDTQYF. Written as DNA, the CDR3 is TGTGCCAGCAGCCAGCGGGGGTACACAGATACGCAGTATTTT.

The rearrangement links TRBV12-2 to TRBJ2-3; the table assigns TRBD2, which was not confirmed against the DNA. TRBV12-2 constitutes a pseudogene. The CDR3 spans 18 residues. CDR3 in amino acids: CASRLARSVAGIQDTQYF. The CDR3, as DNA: TGTGCAAGTCGCTTAGCGAGGTCCGTAGCGGGGATACAAGATACGCAGTATTTT.

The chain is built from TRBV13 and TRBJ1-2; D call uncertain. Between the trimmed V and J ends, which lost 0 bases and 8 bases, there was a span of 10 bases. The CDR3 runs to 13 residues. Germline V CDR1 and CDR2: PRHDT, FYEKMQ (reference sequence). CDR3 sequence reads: CASSLGHGEGYTF. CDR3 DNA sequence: TGTGCCAGCAGCTTAGGCCACGGTGAGGGCTACACCTTC.

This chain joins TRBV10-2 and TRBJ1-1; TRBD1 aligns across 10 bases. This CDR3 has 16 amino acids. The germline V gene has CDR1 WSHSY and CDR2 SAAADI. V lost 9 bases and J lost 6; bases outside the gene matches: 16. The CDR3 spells CASGPLTGGFTSEAFF. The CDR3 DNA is TGCGCCAGTGGGCCTCTGACAGGGGGCTTTACATCTGAAGCTTTCTTT.

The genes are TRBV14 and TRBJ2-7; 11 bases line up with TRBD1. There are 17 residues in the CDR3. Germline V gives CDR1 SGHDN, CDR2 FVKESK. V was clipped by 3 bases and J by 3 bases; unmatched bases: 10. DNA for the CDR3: TGTGCCAGCAGCCAGAGGGGACCGGGACAGGGGGACTACGAGCAGTACTTC. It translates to CASSQRGPGQGDYEQYF.

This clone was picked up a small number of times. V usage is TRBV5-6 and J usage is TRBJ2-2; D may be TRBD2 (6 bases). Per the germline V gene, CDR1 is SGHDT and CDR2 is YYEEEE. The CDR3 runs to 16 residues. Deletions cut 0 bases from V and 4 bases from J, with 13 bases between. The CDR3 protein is CASSLERGLSTGELFF. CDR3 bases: TGTGCCAGCAGCTTGGAACGGGGGTTAAGCACCGGGGAGCTGTTTTTT.

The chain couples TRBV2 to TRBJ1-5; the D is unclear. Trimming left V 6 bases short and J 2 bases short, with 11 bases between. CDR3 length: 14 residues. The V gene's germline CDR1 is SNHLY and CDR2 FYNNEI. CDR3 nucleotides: TGTGCCAGCAGGGACTCGGCACGCAATCAGCCCCAGCATTTT. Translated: CASRDSARNQPQHF.

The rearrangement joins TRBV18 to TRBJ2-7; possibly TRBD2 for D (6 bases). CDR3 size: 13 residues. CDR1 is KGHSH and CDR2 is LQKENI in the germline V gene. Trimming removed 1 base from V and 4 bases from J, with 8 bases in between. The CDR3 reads CASSPLRGYEQYF. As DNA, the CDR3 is TGTGCCAGCTCACCACTTCGGGGGTACGAGCAGTACTTC.

CDR3 bases: TGCGCCAGCAGCTCTAGCGGGTCCTACGAGCAGTACTTC. Encoded protein: CASSSSGSYEQYF. The gene calls are TRBV4-1 and TRBJ2-7; 8 bases are shared with TRBD2. The CDR3 runs 13 residues. V lost 5 bases to trimming and J lost 1 base; unmatched junction nucleotides: 1. Germline V gene data show CDR1 as MGHRA and CDR2 as YSYEKL.

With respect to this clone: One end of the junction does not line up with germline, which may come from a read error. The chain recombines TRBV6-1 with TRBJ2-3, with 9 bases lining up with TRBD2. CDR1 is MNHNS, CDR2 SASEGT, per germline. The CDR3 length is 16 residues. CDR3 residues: CATSGGSGGPTDTQYF. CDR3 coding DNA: TGTGCCACCAGTGGGGGGAGCGGGGGGCCGACAGATACGCAGTATTTT.

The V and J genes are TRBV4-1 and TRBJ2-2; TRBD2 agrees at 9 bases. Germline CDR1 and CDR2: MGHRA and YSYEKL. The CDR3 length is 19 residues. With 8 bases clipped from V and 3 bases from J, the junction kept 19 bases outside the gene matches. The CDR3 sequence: CASWSGLAGAPPHTGELFF. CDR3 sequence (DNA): TGCGCCAGCTGGTCCGGTTTAGCGGGGGCGCCTCCCCACACCGGGGAGCTGTTTTTT.

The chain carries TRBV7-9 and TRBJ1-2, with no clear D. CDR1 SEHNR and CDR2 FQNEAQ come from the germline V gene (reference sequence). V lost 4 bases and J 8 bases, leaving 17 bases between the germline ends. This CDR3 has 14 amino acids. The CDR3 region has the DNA TGTGCCAGCAGCTCGCTGTTCTCAAGCGACGGCTACACCTTC. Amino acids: CASSSLFSSDGYTF. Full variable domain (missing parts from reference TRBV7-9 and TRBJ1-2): DTGVSQNPRHKITKRGQNVTFRCDPISEHNRLYWYRQTLGQGPEFLTYFQNEAQLEKSRLLSDRFSAERPKGSFSTLEIQRTEQGDSAMYLCASSSLFSSDGYTFGSGTRLTVV.